The clone carrying this T cell receptor (beta chain) was detected once. Other DNA sequences in the sample encode the same CDR3. This sample is part of a study of shared clonotypes between healthy human individuals. Study-wide context: With ages of 18 to 49, the donors were a couple of women and three men.

The protocol was immunoSEQ multiplex PCR, while the TCRdb copy is restricted to in-frame clones and leaves out a portion. The sample comprises over a million clones, around 97% of which are singletons, and more than 0.9% rests with the top ten. The V end lost 0 bases, the J end lost 6 bases, and 5 bases lay between the germline ends. The CDR3 is 13 amino acids. Germline-derived CDR1 and CDR2 are LNHNV and YYDKDF (reference sequence). The V and J genes are TRBV15 and TRBJ2-2; D unresolved. The sample comprised naive CD4+ T cells sorted from blood. The subset: CD45RA+ positively selected. This TCR was recovered from a man younger than 45 in good health. This chain's CDR3 is CATSRDVSGELFF. The CDR3 nucleotides read TGTGCCACCAGCAGAGATGTGTCCGGGGAGCTGTTTTTT.